Shown below are 28 T cell receptor beta chains from a single sample sequenced in a study of T cells in localized non-small cell lung cancer. The data were produced by immunoSEQ multiplex PCR, yet TCRdb's version contains in-frame clones alone and is incomplete. This table has 45,000 to 70,000 clones, roughly 85% appearing once. The source material was peripheral blood, sampled before any cancer treatment. Receptors were obtained from a woman between 35 and 70 years old with stage I lung adenocarcinoma.

The chain has TRBV11-2 and TRBJ2-5, with D tentatively TRBD1 (7 bases). This CDR3 is 17 amino acids long. The V gene's germline CDR1 is SGHAT and CDR2 FQNNGV. Trimming cost V 1 base and J 5 bases, with 20 bases left between them. The CDR3 nucleotides read TGTGCCAGCAGCTTAGTTGTCCCTAATCAGGGGGGCGAGACCCAGTACTTC. Translation: CASSLVVPNQGGETQYF.

The chain is built from TRBV6-5 and TRBJ2-5; a possible D gene is TRBD1 (6 bases). Trimming pared 6 bases from V and 1 base from J, leaving 15 bases between. Germline lookup yields CDR1 MNHEY and CDR2 SVGAGI. The length of the CDR3 is 15 residues. The CDR3 protein is CASRLRTAPQETQYF. DNA of the CDR3: TGTGCCAGCAGACTACGGACAGCCCCCCAAGAGACCCAGTACTTC.

The chain joins TRBV5-1 to TRBJ1-2, with D perhaps TRBD1 (5 bases). V was cut by 0 bases and J by 1 base, with 13 bases left in between. The CDR3 spans 16 residues. The germline V gene has CDR1 SGHRS and CDR2 YFSETQ. As DNA, the CDR3 is TGCGCCAGCAGCTTGGGAGGGCAGGGAGTTAACTATGGCTACACCTTC. Translated: CASSLGGQGVNYGYTF.

The gene calls are TRBV9 and TRBJ2-2; D ambiguous. Germline V CDR1 and CDR2: SGDLS, YYNGEE. Trimming removed 0 bases from V and 3 bases from J, with 6 bases in between. This CDR3 has 14 residues. In nucleotides, the CDR3 is TGTGCCAGCAGCGTAGATGGTTACACCGGGGAGCTGTTTTTT. This gives the protein CASSVDGYTGELFF.

The V and J genes are TRBV6-4 and TRBJ2-3; 9 bases map to TRBD2. Germline V lookup: CDR1 MRHNA, CDR2 SNTAGT. The CDR3 totals 15 residues. The J segment lost 2 bases and the V segment lost 2 bases, leaving 2 bases of the junction unmatched. CDR3 DNA: TGTGCCAGCAGTGACGTAGCGGGGGCCACAGATACGCAGTATTTT. It encodes CASSDVAGATDTQYF.

This rearrangement joins TRBV15 to TRBJ1-3, with D tentatively TRBD1 (5 bases). V dropped 0 bases and J dropped 2 bases, with 8 bases sitting between them. The CDR3 is 15 amino acids. The germline V gene has CDR1 LNHNV and CDR2 YYDKDF (reference sequence). In DNA form, the CDR3 reads TGTGCCACCAGCAGAGATCCAGGGCCTGGAAACACCATATATTTT. Translated, it gives CATSRDPGPGNTIYF.

J is TRBJ1-5 and V is TRBV7-2; D is undetermined. The CDR3 totals 16 residues. The germline V gene has CDR1 SGHTA and CDR2 FQGNSA. The V end lost 5 bases, the J end lost 7 bases, and 21 bases lay between the germline ends. The CDR3 DNA reads TGTGCCAGCAGCCTTTCCGGGCCACCTGCGGGGCAGCCCCAGCATTTT. It is translated as CASSLSGPPAGQPQHF.

The chain recombines TRBV5-1 with TRBJ2-1; possibly TRBD1 or TRBD2 for D (5 bases each). Germline V gene data show CDR1 as SGHRS and CDR2 as YFSETQ. The CDR3 has 14 amino acids. The germline V and J ends were trimmed by 0 bases and 6 bases, with 10 bases remaining between them. In DNA, the CDR3 is TGCGCCAGCAGCTTGGTTGGGACGTCCAATGAGCAGTTCTTC. This encodes CASSLVGTSNEQFF.

The chain joins TRBV5-5 to TRBJ1-1; TRBD1 might be the D (5 bases). V lost 0 bases and J lost 8, with 17 bases in between. The length of the CDR3 is 15 residues. Per germline, CDR1 SGHKS and CDR2 YYEKEE (reference sequence). The CDR3 here is CASSLEPGLLLEAFF. In DNA form, the CDR3 reads TGTGCCAGCAGCTTGGAACCGGGACTTCTCCTCGAAGCTTTCTTT.

This chain links TRBV2 with TRBJ1-6; the D is unclear. CDR1 is SNHLY, CDR2 FYNNEI, per germline. The CDR3 has 16 amino acids. The V end was cut by 7 bases, the J end by 5 bases, with 18 bases between. This CDR3 is CASNMPLGLDNSPLHF. Here the CDR3 DNA reads TGTGCCAGCAATATGCCTTTGGGATTAGATAATTCACCCCTCCACTTT.

The rearrangement joins TRBV6-5 to TRBJ1-6; D gene ambiguous. The V end was cut by 6 bases, the J end by 7 bases, with 13 bases between. The length of the CDR3 is 14 residues. Per the germline V gene, CDR1 is MNHEY and CDR2 is SVGAGI. The CDR3 DNA sequence: TGTGCCAGCAGGTCCGTAGGAGCAAATTCACCCCTCCACTTT. Its protein is CASRSVGANSPLHF.

The CDR3 DNA sequence: TGTGCCAGCGACAAGGGCAACGAGCAGTACTTC. This codes for CASDKGNEQYF. The chain combines TRBV5-6 with TRBJ2-7; D not certain. Germline V CDR1 and CDR2: SGHDT, YYEEEE. V lost 7 bases and J lost 5, with 10 bases in between. CDR3 length: 11 residues.

V usage is TRBV11-3 and J usage is TRBJ2-6; D uncertain. This CDR3 has 17 residues. V was cut by 4 bases and J by 5 bases, with 18 bases left in between. The V gene's germline CDR1 is SGHNT and CDR2 YENEEA. The chain's CDR3 is CASSCDARQSRANVLTF. The CDR3 DNA is TGTGCCAGCAGCTGTGATGCTCGACAAAGTCGGGCCAACGTCCTGACTTTC. Using reference TRBV11-3 and TRBJ2-6 for the parts outside the CDR3, the full variable domain is EAGVVQSPRYKIIEKKQPVAFWCNPISGHNTLYWYLQNLGQGPELLIRYENEEAVDDSQLPKDRFSAERLKGVDSTLKIQPAELGDSAVYLCASSCDARQSRANVLTFGAGSRLTVL.

This clone was picked up one time. This rearrangement joins TRBV18 to TRBJ2-5, with a weak D call TRBD1 (6 bases). This CDR3 is built from 16 residues. V was pared by 6 bases and J by 5 bases, with 22 bases between. From germline, CDR1 is KGHSH and CDR2 LQKENI. The DNA of the CDR3 is TGTGCCAGCTCCCTCGACAGGCAATCGAGGGGGGAGACCCAGTACTTC. It yields the protein CASSLDRQSRGETQYF.

The chain uses TRBV18 and TRBJ1-4; D is undetermined. Looked up from germline, CDR1 is KGHSH and CDR2 is LQKENI. The V end lost 3 bases, the J end lost 7 bases, and 15 bases lay between the germline ends. The length of the CDR3 is 15 residues. As DNA, the CDR3 is TGTGCCAGCTCACCCCTGGCGGGCGGCGTTGAAAAACTGTTTTTT. It translates to CASSPLAGGVEKLFF.

Only one count was recorded for this clone. V usage is TRBV6-5 and J usage is TRBJ2-7; perhaps TRBD2 as D (6 bases). Germline assignment: CDR1 MNHEY and CDR2 SVGAGI. There are 15 residues in the CDR3. V lost 5 bases, J lost 3 bases, and 17 bases lay in between. CDR3 loop: CASSPTWDSIYEQYF. As DNA, the CDR3 is TGTGCCAGCAGTCCGACGTGGGACTCCATCTACGAGCAGTACTTC.

In this sample, this clone turned up once. The V call is TRBV28, the J call TRBJ2-7; TRBD2 matches 12 bases. CDR1 and CDR2 from the germline V gene are MDHEN and SYDVKM. There are 14 residues in the CDR3. Germline trimming cut 5 bases from V and 6 bases from J; bases unmatched to any gene: 5. As DNA, the CDR3 is TGTGCCAGCAGTCCGCCGGGACTAGCGGGCGAGCAGTACTTC. Amino acid sequence: CASSPPGLAGEQYF. Complete variable domain (other parts from reference TRBV28 and TRBJ2-7): DVKVTQSSRYLVKRTGEKVFLECVQDMDHENMFWYRQDPGLGLRLIYFSYDVKMKEKGDIPEGYSVSREKKERFSLILESASTNQTSMYLCASSPPGLAGEQYFGPGTRLTVT.

The genes are TRBV7-9 and TRBJ1-3, with D unresolved. V lost 1 base and J lost 0, with 10 bases in between. The CDR3 is made up of 16 amino acids. The germline V gene has CDR1 SEHNR and CDR2 FQNEAQ (reference sequence). The CDR3 coding sequence is TGTGCCAGCAGCTTAGGCGACCCGAGCTCTGGAAACACCATATATTTT. It yields the protein CASSLGDPSSGNTIYF.

This rearrangement joins TRBV7-6 to TRBJ2-7, with 9 nucleotides matching TRBD1. Germline assignment: CDR1 SGHVS and CDR2 FNYEAQ. The CDR3 has 16 amino acids. The V and J ends lost 3 bases and 0 bases, in that order; junction bases with no gene match: 6. CDR3 sequence: CASSLVGTGSSYEQYF. The CDR3 bases are TGTGCCAGCAGCTTGGTAGGGACAGGGAGCTCCTACGAGCAGTACTTC. The full variable domain, completed using reference TRBV7-6 and TRBJ2-7, is GAGVSQSPRYKVTKRGQDVALRCDPISGHVSLYWYRQALGQGPEFLTYFNYEAQQDKSGLPNDRFSAERPEGSISTLTIQRTEQRDSAMYRCASSLVGTGSSYEQYFGPGTRLTVT.

This chain joins TRBV2 and TRBJ2-3, with TRBD2 identical over 10 bases. The CDR3 consists of 15 residues. Germline V CDR1 and CDR2: SNHLY, FYNNEI. V was clipped by 6 bases and J by 3 bases; unmatched bases: 6. CDR3 residues: CASRSSGGATDTQYF. CDR3 nucleotides: TGTGCCAGCAGGTCTAGCGGGGGAGCAACAGATACGCAGTATTTT.

The chain carries TRBV7-6 and TRBJ2-3; D remains unclear. Germline loops: CDR1 SGHVS, CDR2 FNYEAQ. The V end lost 1 base, the J end lost 0 bases, and 8 bases lay between the germline ends. This CDR3 spans 15 amino acids. In DNA form, the CDR3 reads TGTGCCAGCAGCTTAGGGAGACCTAGCACAGATACGCAGTATTTT. Translated: CASSLGRPSTDTQYF.

This chain uses TRBV11-3 with TRBJ2-2; maybe TRBD1 (5 bases). The length of the CDR3 is 16 residues. The V and J ends lost 1 base and 0 bases respectively, with 9 bases between them. CDR1 is SGHNT and CDR2 is YENEEA in the germline V gene. CDR3 coding DNA: TGTGCCAGCAGCTTAGTTGCGGACACGAACACCGGGGAGCTGTTTTTT. Protein: CASSLVADTNTGELFF. The complete variable domain, with remaining parts taken from reference TRBV11-3 and TRBJ2-2, reads EAGVVQSPRYKIIEKKQPVAFWCNPISGHNTLYWYLQNLGQGPELLIRYENEEAVDDSQLPKDRFSAERLKGVDSTLKIQPAELGDSAVYLCASSLVADTNTGELFFGEGSRLTVL.

The table lists this clone with a count of one. The chain employs TRBV6-5 and TRBJ1-5; the D gene is possibly TRBD1 (5 bases). The CDR3 runs 14 residues. CDR1 is MNHEY, CDR2 SVGAGI, per germline. Trimming removed 5 bases at V and 4 bases at J, with 12 bases between. The CDR3 sequence: CASSVAGWNQPQHF. CDR3 nucleotide sequence: TGTGCCAGCAGTGTGGCAGGGTGGAATCAGCCCCAGCATTTT.

Relative to its sample, this clone is medium-sized (0.01 to 0.1%). The genes are TRBV7-8 and TRBJ2-5; no clear D. CDR1 and CDR2 (germline): SGHVS, FQNEAQ. V was shortened by 1 base and J by 4 bases, with 13 bases between the two germline ends. The CDR3 consists of 15 residues. This chain's CDR3 is CASSLVAVGGETQYF. For the CDR3, the DNA is TGTGCCAGCAGCTTAGTAGCTGTGGGTGGAGAGACCCAGTACTTC.

This clone has only a few counts. V usage is TRBV5-1 and J usage is TRBJ1-1; D is unresolved. Germline V gene data show CDR1 as SGHRS and CDR2 as YFSETQ. The germline V and J ends were trimmed by 3 bases and 0 bases, with 9 bases remaining between them. The CDR3 has 14 amino acids. The CDR3 is CASSSQIMNTEAFF. The CDR3 coding sequence is TGCGCCAGCAGCTCACAGATCATGAACACTGAAGCTTTCTTT.

This sequence joins TRBV13 and TRBJ2-5, with D uncertain. Trimming took off 1 base at V and 6 bases at J, with 9 bases between the two ends. CDR3 length: 13 residues. CDR1 PRHDT and CDR2 FYEKMQ come from the germline V gene (reference sequence). CDR3 nucleotide sequence: TGTGCCAGCAGCTTAGAGGGCAGTCAGACCCAGTACTTC. Translated: CASSLEGSQTQYF. Full variable domain (outside the CDR3, taken from reference TRBV13 and TRBJ2-5): AAGVIQSPRHLIKEKRETATLKCYPIPRHDTVYWYQQGPGQDPQFLISFYEKMQSDKGSIPDRFSAQQFSDYHSELNMSSLELGDSALYFCASSLEGSQTQYFGPGTRLLVL.

The rearrangement links TRBV23-1 to TRBJ2-7; 7 bases align to TRBD1. TRBV23-1 is an open reading frame, and its role is uncertain. This CDR3 region has 14 residues. V lost 4 bases, J lost 3 bases, and 6 bases stayed unmatched. CDR3 bases: TGCGCCAGCAGTCTCCGACAGGGTGTCTACGAGCAGTACTTC. Protein: CASSLRQGVYEQYF.

The chain has TRBV5-1 and TRBJ1-2; 7 bases line up with TRBD1. CDR1 SGHRS and CDR2 YFSETQ come from the germline V gene. The V and J ends lost 0 bases and 7 bases, in that order; junction bases with no gene match: 9. This CDR3 spans 15 amino acids. CDR3 sequence: CASSLGAGGALGYTF. The CDR3 region has the DNA TGCGCCAGCAGCTTGGGAGCAGGGGGAGCTCTTGGCTACACCTTC.